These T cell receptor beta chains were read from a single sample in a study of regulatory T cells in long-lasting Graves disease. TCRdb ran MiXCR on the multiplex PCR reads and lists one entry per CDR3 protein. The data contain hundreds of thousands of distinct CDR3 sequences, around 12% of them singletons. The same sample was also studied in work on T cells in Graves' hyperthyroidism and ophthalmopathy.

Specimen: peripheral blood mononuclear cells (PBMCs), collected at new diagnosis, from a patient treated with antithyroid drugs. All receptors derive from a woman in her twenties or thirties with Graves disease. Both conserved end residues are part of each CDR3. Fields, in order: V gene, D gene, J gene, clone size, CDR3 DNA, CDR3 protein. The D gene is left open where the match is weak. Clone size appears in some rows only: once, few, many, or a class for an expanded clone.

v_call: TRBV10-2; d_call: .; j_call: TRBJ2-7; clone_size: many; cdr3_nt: TGCGCCAGCAGTGGGTGGGCGGCCGGCTCCTACGAGCAGTACTTC; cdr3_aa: CASSGWAAGSYEQYF
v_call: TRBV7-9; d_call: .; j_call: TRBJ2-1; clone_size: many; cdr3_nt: TGTGCCAGCAGCTTTTCCTATACCGCTCGGATTGTCCACAATGAGCAGTTCTTC; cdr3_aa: CASSFSYTARIVHNEQFF
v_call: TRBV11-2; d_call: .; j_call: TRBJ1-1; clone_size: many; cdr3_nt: TGTGCCAGCAGCTTACCCCCAGCTGAAGCTTTCTTT; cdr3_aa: CASSLPPAEAFF
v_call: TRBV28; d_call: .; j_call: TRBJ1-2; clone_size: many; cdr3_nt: TGTGCCAGCGGCTACGACTATGGCTACACCTTC; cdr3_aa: CASGYDYGYTF
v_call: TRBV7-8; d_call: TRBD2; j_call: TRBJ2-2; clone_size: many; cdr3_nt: TGTGCCAGCAGCCCCTCAGCCCCGGGAGGCCTTCGTGGCGGGGAGCTGTTTTTT; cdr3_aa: CASSPSAPGGLRGGELFF
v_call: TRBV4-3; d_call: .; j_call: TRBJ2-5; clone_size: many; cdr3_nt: TGCGCCAGCAGCCAAGATCTGACGCATCTCCTCCAAGAGACCCAGTACTTC; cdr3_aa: CASSQDLTHLLQETQYF
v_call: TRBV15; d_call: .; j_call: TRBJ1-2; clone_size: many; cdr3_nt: TGTGCCACCAGCAGATCTACAGGGTTGCTCTATGGCTACACCTTC; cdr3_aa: CATSRSTGLLYGYTF
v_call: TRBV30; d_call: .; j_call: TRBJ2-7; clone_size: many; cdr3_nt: TGTGCCTGGACCAAGGTGGAGGGCGAGCAGTACTTC; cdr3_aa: CAWTKVEGEQYF
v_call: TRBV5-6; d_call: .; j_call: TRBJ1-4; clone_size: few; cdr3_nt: TGTGCCAGCAGCCAGCGGGGTGCAACTAATGAAAAACTGTTTTTT; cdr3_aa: CASSQRGATNEKLFF
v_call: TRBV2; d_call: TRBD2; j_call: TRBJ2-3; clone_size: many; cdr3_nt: TGTGCCAGCACCGGGGGGAGCACAGATACGCAGTATTTT; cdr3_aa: CASTGGSTDTQYF
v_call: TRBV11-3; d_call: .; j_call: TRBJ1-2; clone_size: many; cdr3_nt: TGTGCCAGCAGCCGGGCCGGGGCGTATGGCTACACCTTC; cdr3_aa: CASSRAGAYGYTF
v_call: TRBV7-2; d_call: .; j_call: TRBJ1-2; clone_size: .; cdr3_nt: TGTGCCAGTGGGACTGCCGAAGTTTATGGCTACACCTTC; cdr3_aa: CASGTAEVYGYTF
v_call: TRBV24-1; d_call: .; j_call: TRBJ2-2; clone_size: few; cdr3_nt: TGTGCCACCAGCCCTGTGACGACCGGGGAGCTGTTTTTT; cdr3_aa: CATSPVTTGELFF
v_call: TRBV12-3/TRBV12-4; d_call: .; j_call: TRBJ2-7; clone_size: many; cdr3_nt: TGTGCCAGCAGTTTATTTGGTTCTACGGAGCAGTACTTC; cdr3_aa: CASSLFGSTEQYF
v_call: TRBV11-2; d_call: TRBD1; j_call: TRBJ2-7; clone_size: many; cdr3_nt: TGTGCCAGCAGCTTAGTAACAGGGGGCTACGAGCAGTACTTC; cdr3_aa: CASSLVTGGYEQYF
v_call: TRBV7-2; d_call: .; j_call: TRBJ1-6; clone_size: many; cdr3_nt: TGTGCCAGCAGCTTAAGGCGGGCTTCACCCCTCCACTTT; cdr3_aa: CASSLRRASPLHF
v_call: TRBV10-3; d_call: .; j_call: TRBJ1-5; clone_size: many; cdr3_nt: TGTGCCAGCTGCGTGGGTAGCAATCAGCCCCAGCATTTT; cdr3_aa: CASCVGSNQPQHF
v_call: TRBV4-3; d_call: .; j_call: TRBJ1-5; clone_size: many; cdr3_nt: TGCGCCAGCAGCCAAGATTTGCAGCCAAATCAGCCCCAGCATTTT; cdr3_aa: CASSQDLQPNQPQHF
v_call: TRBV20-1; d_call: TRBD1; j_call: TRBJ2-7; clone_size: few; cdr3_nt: TGCAGTGCTCAGAAACCGGGACAGGGGGCCGGCGAGCAGTACTTC; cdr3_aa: CSAQKPGQGAGEQYF
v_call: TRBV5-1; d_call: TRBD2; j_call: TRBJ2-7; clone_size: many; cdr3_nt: TGCGCCAGCAGCAACCGACTAGCGGGAAGGTACGAGCAGTACTTC; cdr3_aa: CASSNRLAGRYEQYF
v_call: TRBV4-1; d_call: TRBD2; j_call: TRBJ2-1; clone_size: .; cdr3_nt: TGCGCCAGCAGCCCCCCCGCTAGCGGGGTGGCCCTCTACAATGAGCAGTTCTTC; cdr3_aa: CASSPPASGVALYNEQFF
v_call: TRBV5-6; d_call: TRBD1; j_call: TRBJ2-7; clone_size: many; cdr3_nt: TGTGCCAGCAGCTGGGGACAGGGAGACTACGAGCAGTACTTC; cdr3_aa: CASSWGQGDYEQYF
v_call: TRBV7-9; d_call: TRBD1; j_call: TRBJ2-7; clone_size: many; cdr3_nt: TGTGCCAGCAGTGGTGGGACAGCCCTTGGGGAGCAGTACTTC; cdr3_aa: CASSGGTALGEQYF
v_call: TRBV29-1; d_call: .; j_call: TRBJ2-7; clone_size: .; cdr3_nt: TGCAGCGTTGGAACCTCCTCCTACGAGCAGTACTTC; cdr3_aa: CSVGTSSYEQYF
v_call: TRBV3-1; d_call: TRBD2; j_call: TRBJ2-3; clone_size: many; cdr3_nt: TGTGCCAGCAGCCAGAGCAGCGGGAGAGGAGGCACAGATACGCAGTATTTT; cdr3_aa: CASSQSSGRGGTDTQYF
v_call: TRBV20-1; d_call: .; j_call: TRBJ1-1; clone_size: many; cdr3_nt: TGCAGTGCTAGAGATGAGAAGTTCTACACTGAAGCTTTCTTT; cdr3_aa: CSARDEKFYTEAFF
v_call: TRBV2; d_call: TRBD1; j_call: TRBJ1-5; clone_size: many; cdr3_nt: TGTGCCAGCAGGAGGGACAGGGCGGGCAATCAGCCCCAGCATTTT; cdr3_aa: CASRRDRAGNQPQHF
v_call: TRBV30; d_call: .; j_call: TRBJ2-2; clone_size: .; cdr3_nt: TGTGCCTGGAACAGGGCATCGGACACCGGGGAGCTGTTTTTT; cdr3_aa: CAWNRASDTGELFF
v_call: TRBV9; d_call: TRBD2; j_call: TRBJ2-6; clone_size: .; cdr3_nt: TGTGCCAGCAGCGCCCAAAAGTTACTAGCGGGAGGCAACTCTGGGGCCAACGTCCTGACTTTC; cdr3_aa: CASSAQKLLAGGNSGANVLTF
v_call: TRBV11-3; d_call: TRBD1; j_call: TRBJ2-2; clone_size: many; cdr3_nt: TGTGCCAGCAGCTTAAGGCCGTCTTCCGGGACAGGGGGCATCGGGGAGCTGTTTTTT; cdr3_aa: CASSLRPSSGTGGIGELFF
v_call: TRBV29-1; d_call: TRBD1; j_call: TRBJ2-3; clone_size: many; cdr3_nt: TGCAGCGTTTCGCCGGGACAGGGGATAGGCACAGATACGCAGTATTTT; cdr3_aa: CSVSPGQGIGTDTQYF
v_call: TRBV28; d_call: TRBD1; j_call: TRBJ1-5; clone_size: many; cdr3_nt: TGTGCCAGCAGTTTACTGACAGGGGCAAAGCCCCAGCATTTT; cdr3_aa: CASSLLTGAKPQHF
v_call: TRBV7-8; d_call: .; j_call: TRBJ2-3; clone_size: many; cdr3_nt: TGTGCCAGCAGCCCCCTTGGGGTTCGGACAGATACGCAGTATTTT; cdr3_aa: CASSPLGVRTDTQYF
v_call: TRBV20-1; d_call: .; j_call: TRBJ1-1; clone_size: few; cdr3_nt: TGCAGTGCTAGGTCGGGATTGTACACTGAAGCTTTCTTT; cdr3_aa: CSARSGLYTEAFF
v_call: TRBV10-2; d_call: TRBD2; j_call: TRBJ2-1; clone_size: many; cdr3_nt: TGCGCCAGCAGTGAGCTAGCGGGAGGTAACAGGGATGAGCAGTTCTTC; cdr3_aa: CASSELAGGNRDEQFF
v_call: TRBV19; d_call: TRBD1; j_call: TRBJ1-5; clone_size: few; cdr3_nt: TGTGCCAGTAACTTTATCTACAGGGGCAGCAATCAGCCCCAGCATTTT; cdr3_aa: CASNFIYRGSNQPQHF
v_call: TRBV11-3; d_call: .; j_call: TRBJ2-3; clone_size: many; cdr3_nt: TGTGCCAGCAGCTTAGGACCTGGCGCAGATACGCAGTATTTT; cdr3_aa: CASSLGPGADTQYF
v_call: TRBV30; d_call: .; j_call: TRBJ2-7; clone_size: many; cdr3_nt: TGTGCCTGGAGTATTGGGCCGTTAGTCTACGAGCAGTACTTC; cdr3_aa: CAWSIGPLVYEQYF
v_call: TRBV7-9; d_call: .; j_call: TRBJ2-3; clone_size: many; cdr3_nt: TGTGCCAGCAGCTTACTCTGGATGAGCACAGATACGCAGTATTTT; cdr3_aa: CASSLLWMSTDTQYF